Shown below are 12 T cell receptor beta chains from a single sample sequenced in a study of cytomegalovirus exposure and HLA in healthy donors. Clones were sequenced by immunoSEQ multiplex PCR, and TCRdb holds only the in-frame ones, with some missing. The top ten hold around 5.6% of the sample, which has about 200,000 clones, less than 90% seen once. What was sequenced was PBMCs. The receptors were sampled from a woman between 18 and 30 years old in good health and CMV-seronegative.

The genes are TRBV25-1 and TRBJ2-1; D gene ambiguous. Germline V CDR1 and CDR2: MGHDK, SYGVNS. The CDR3 totals 15 residues. V gave up 4 bases and J gave up 3 bases, with 13 bases separating them. The chain's CDR3 is CASSGPAKHYNEQFF. In nucleotides, the CDR3 is TGTGCCAGCAGTGGGCCAGCTAAGCACTACAATGAGCAGTTCTTC.

V usage is TRBV18 and J usage is TRBJ1-5, with a possible D match to TRBD1 (5 bases). This CDR3 region has 15 residues. Germline CDR1 KGHSH, CDR2 LQKENI. V gave up 6 bases and J gave up 2 bases, with 14 bases separating them. CDR3 nucleotides: TGTGCCAGCTCCCCCCGCGGGGGGGGCAATCAGCCCCAGCATTTT. It translates to CASSPRGGGNQPQHF.

The chain combines TRBV9 with TRBJ2-3; D unclear. The germline V and J ends were trimmed by 4 bases and 4 bases, with 16 bases remaining between them. Germline lookup yields CDR1 SGDLS and CDR2 YYNGEE. The CDR3 extends over 15 amino acids. CDR3 sequence (DNA): TGTGCCAGCAGCCAGAGTGGTAGTCTCTCAGATACGCAGTATTTT. This translates into CASSQSGSLSDTQYF.

The V call is TRBV5-4, the J call TRBJ2-7; either TRBD1 or TRBD2 may supply D (5 bases each). V gave up 3 bases and J gave up 2 bases, with 15 bases separating them. The CDR3 loop spans 15 amino acids. Germline CDR1 is SGHNT and CDR2 is YYREEE (reference sequence). CDR3 protein: CASSSGTQDTYEQYF. CDR3 DNA sequence: TGTGCCAGCAGCTCCGGGACCCAGGATACCTACGAGCAGTACTTC.

In its sample, this clone was seen once. The CDR3 coding sequence is TGTGCCTGGTCGGGGGCCTTCATGAACACTGAAGCTTTCTTT. Protein product: CAWSGAFMNTEAFF. V is TRBV30 and J is TRBJ1-1; TRBD1 is a possible D gene (6 bases). The V and J ends lost 5 bases and 0 bases respectively, with 13 bases between them. CDR3 length: 14 amino acids. Germline CDR1 and CDR2: GTSNPN and SVGIG (reference sequence).

The chain recombines TRBV5-1 with TRBJ2-7, with 10 bases identical to TRBD2. Trimming took 4 bases from V and 1 from J; bases not matched to a gene: 8. The CDR3 consists of 16 residues. CDR1 and CDR2 (germline): SGHRS, YFSETQ. CDR3 in DNA: TGCGCCAGCAGCAATAGACTAGCGGGTGATTCCTACGAGCAGTACTTC. Amino acid sequence: CASSNRLAGDSYEQYF. The full variable domain, rest sourced from reference TRBV5-1 and TRBJ2-7, is KAGVTQTPRYLIKTRGQQVTLSCSPISGHRSVSWYQQTPGQGLQFLFEYFSETQRNKGNFPGRFSGRQFSNSRSEMNVSTLELGDSALYLCASSNRLAGDSYEQYFGPGTRLTVT.

The chain combines TRBV13 with TRBJ2-2; D is undetermined. The germline V gene encodes CDR1 PRHDT and CDR2 FYEKMQ (reference sequence). The CDR3 sequence is 10 residues long. V was pared by 9 bases and J by 4 bases, with 3 bases between. The CDR3 sequence is CASGTGELFF. The CDR3 nucleotides are TGTGCCAGTGGCACCGGGGAGCTGTTTTTT.

The chain links TRBV5-1 to TRBJ1-4, with 12 nucleotides matching TRBD1. V dropped 4 bases and J dropped 3; count of bases not matched to a gene: 10. Germline CDR1 and CDR2: SGHRS and YFSETQ. The CDR3 spans 18 residues. The CDR3 coding sequence is TGCGCCAGCAGCCTCCGGGACAGGGGGCTTGCGGCTAATGAAAAACTGTTTTTT. Its translation: CASSLRDRGLAANEKLFF.

The J gene is TRBJ2-5, the V gene TRBV5-1, with 10 bases aligning to TRBD2. Looked up from germline, CDR1 is SGHRS and CDR2 is YFSETQ. V gave up 1 base and J gave up 0 bases; unmatched junction bases: 3. The CDR3 length is 16 residues. CDR3 protein: CASSLLLAGNQETQYF. The CDR3 DNA reads TGCGCCAGCAGCTTGTTACTAGCGGGGAACCAAGAGACCCAGTACTTC. The variable domain in full, completed from reference TRBV5-1 and TRBJ2-5, reads KAGVTQTPRYLIKTRGQQVTLSCSPISGHRSVSWYQQTPGQGLQFLFEYFSETQRNKGNFPGRFSGRQFSNSRSEMNVSTLELGDSALYLCASSLLLAGNQETQYFGPGTRLLVL.

This rearrangement joins TRBV27 to TRBJ2-7, with TRBD1 matching 10 bases. The V gene's germline CDR1 is MNHEY and CDR2 SMNVEV (reference sequence). Losses at the gene ends were 6 bases for V and 4 bases for J; bases not matched to a gene: 9. This CDR3 has 15 amino acids. In DNA form, the CDR3 reads TGTGCCAGCAGCGTAACCGGGGACAGGGGATACGAGCAGTACTTC. Translating gives CASSVTGDRGYEQYF.

This clone has just a few counts. The chain links TRBV7-2 to TRBJ2-7, with TRBD2 matching over 9 bases. The V gene end was trimmed by 5 bases and the J gene end by 4 bases; junction bases not matched to a gene: 15. Germline-derived CDR1 and CDR2 are SGHTA and FQGNSA. This CDR3 comprises 17 residues. The CDR3, as DNA: TGTGCCAGCAGCCCCGGAGAGGATAGCGGGAGTCGGTACGAGCAGTACTTC. The encoded protein is CASSPGEDSGSRYEQYF.

This clone occurred once. The genes are TRBV7-9 and TRBJ2-5; D possibly matches TRBD1 or TRBD2 (5 bases each). The V gene's germline CDR1 is SEHNR and CDR2 FQNEAQ (reference sequence). The V gene lost 6 bases and the J gene lost 1 base, with 18 bases spanning the gap. This CDR3 contains 16 residues. The CDR3 DNA follows: TGTGCCAGCAGATCCTATGGGGGTGAGGGCCAAGAGACCCAGTACTTC. Protein sequence: CASRSYGGEGQETQYF.